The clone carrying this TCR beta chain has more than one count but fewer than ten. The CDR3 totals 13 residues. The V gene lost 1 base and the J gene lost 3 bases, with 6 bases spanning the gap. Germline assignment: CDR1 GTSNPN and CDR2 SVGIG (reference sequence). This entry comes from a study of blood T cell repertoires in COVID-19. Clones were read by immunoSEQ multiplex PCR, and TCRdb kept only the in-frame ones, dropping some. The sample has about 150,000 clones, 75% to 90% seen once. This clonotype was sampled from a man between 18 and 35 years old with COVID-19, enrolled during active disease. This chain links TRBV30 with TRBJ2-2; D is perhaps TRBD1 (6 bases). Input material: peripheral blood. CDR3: CAWSGTDTGELFF. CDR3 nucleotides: TGTGCCTGGAGTGGGACAGACACCGGGGAGCTGTTTTTT.